This is a list of T cell receptor beta chains from one sample in a study of shared T cell receptors in the human thymus. Method: immunoSEQ multiplex PCR; TCRdb's copy keeps in-frame clones and lacks some. The repertoire includes about 380,000 clones, roughly 94% of them detected once, and approximately 0.02% sits in the top ten. Sequenced material: thymocytes. The receptors originated from a human donor. Each CDR3 is given without its conserved first and last residue. Fields, in order: V gene, J gene, clone size, CDR3 protein. Some rows mark clone size as missing; the rest say once, few, many or name a class of expanded clone.

v_gene: TRBV2; j_gene: TRBJ1-1; abundance: .; CDR3aa: ASRRGHREGWFKAF
v_gene: TRBV30; j_gene: TRBJ2-6; abundance: .; CDR3aa: AWSTTNPLPVRAEGKAGANVLT
v_gene: TRBV27; j_gene: TRBJ2-3; abundance: .; CDR3aa: ASSSPREFPTDTQY
v_gene: TRBV7-9; j_gene: TRBJ2-1; abundance: .; CDR3aa: ASSHSPRVMDEQF
v_gene: TRBV19; j_gene: TRBJ2-2; abundance: .; CDR3aa: ATWGGPGELF
v_gene: TRBV7-9; j_gene: TRBJ2-3; abundance: .; CDR3aa: ASSSPRTGSTDTQY
v_gene: TRBV28; j_gene: TRBJ1-2; abundance: once; CDR3aa: ASSLLWQPERGYT
v_gene: TRBV28; j_gene: TRBJ2-2; abundance: .; CDR3aa: ASSLRLGELF
v_gene: TRBV7-2; j_gene: TRBJ2-5; abundance: once; CDR3aa: ASSPRDSQETQY
v_gene: TRBV7-2; j_gene: TRBJ2-7; abundance: .; CDR3aa: ASSLGQYRGGSYEQY
v_gene: TRBV5-1; j_gene: TRBJ1-2; abundance: .; CDR3aa: ASSHDRGGGYGYT
v_gene: TRBV28; j_gene: TRBJ2-2; abundance: few; CDR3aa: ASSLGGTGELF
v_gene: TRBV18; j_gene: TRBJ2-1; abundance: .; CDR3aa: ASSPTSGRAKDNEQF
v_gene: TRBV18; j_gene: TRBJ2-7; abundance: .; CDR3aa: ASFSLAGGPYEQY
v_gene: TRBV7-9; j_gene: TRBJ2-2; abundance: .; CDR3aa: ASSRKGAGVFTGELF
v_gene: TRBV7-9; j_gene: TRBJ2-7; abundance: .; CDR3aa: ASSCGRDRGREQY
v_gene: TRBV11-2; j_gene: TRBJ2-6; abundance: once; CDR3aa: ASSEQLAGSGANVLT
v_gene: TRBV15; j_gene: TRBJ2-5; abundance: .; CDR3aa: ATSREGLQETQY
v_gene: TRBV28; j_gene: TRBJ2-7; abundance: .; CDR3aa: ASSQGDSSYEQY
v_gene: TRBV29-1; j_gene: TRBJ1-1; abundance: once; CDR3aa: SAATGAMNTEAF
v_gene: TRBV20-1; j_gene: TRBJ1-1; abundance: few; CDR3aa: SAYRVGAF
v_gene: TRBV13; j_gene: TRBJ2-1; abundance: once; CDR3aa: ASSPPPPSYNEQF
v_gene: TRBV28; j_gene: TRBJ2-7; abundance: .; CDR3aa: ASSLRPGIQREKGRKY
v_gene: TRBV5-6; j_gene: TRBJ2-5; abundance: .; CDR3aa: ASSLATGTVETQY
v_gene: TRBV7-9; j_gene: TRBJ2-7; abundance: .; CDR3aa: ASSSRTGWDEQY
v_gene: TRBV19; j_gene: TRBJ2-7; abundance: .; CDR3aa: ASSIGVKATYEQY
v_gene: TRBV5-6; j_gene: TRBJ1-4; abundance: once; CDR3aa: ASSSVGRTEKLF
v_gene: TRBV25-1; j_gene: TRBJ2-7; abundance: .; CDR3aa: ASTFRSGRSYEQY
v_gene: TRBV27; j_gene: TRBJ2-1; abundance: .; CDR3aa: ASLSPKNYNEQF
v_gene: TRBV28; j_gene: TRBJ2-7; abundance: once; CDR3aa: ASSPLPSGGYEQY
v_gene: TRBV9; j_gene: TRBJ2-1; abundance: .; CDR3aa: ASSVGTGAYNEQF
v_gene: TRBV5-1; j_gene: TRBJ1-1; abundance: .; CDR3aa: ASSSGGRNTEAF
v_gene: TRBV7-6; j_gene: TRBJ2-1; abundance: .; CDR3aa: ASSLAALVAADEQF
v_gene: TRBV29-1; j_gene: TRBJ2-1; abundance: .; CDR3aa: SVVRETSSYNEQF
v_gene: TRBV15; j_gene: TRBJ2-3; abundance: once; CDR3aa: ATSSTQGADTQY
v_gene: TRBV6-1; j_gene: TRBJ2-1; abundance: .; CDR3aa: ASSEPWPWGYNEQF
v_gene: TRBV4-1; j_gene: TRBJ2-7; abundance: .; CDR3aa: ASSQERAGGPKYEQY
v_gene: TRBV5-1; j_gene: TRBJ1-1; abundance: .; CDR3aa: ASSLVRPTGTGAEAF
v_gene: TRBV6-6; j_gene: TRBJ2-5; abundance: .; CDR3aa: ASSYGWGVGRETQY
v_gene: TRBV11-1; j_gene: TRBJ2-7; abundance: once; CDR3aa: ASSFRQQTTYEQY
v_gene: TRBV19; j_gene: TRBJ1-3; abundance: .; CDR3aa: ASSETGSSGNTIY
v_gene: TRBV7-9; j_gene: TRBJ2-7; abundance: .; CDR3aa: ASSSINQWGAPYEQY
v_gene: TRBV7-9; j_gene: TRBJ2-1; abundance: .; CDR3aa: ASSSTAPPPPYNEQF
v_gene: TRBV10-3; j_gene: TRBJ2-3; abundance: few; CDR3aa: AISEGGGSTQY
v_gene: TRBV7-8; j_gene: TRBJ2-7; abundance: .; CDR3aa: ASSLLVQTYEQY
v_gene: TRBV9; j_gene: TRBJ1-2; abundance: .; CDR3aa: ASSYRPVIRANYGYT
v_gene: TRBV5-1; j_gene: TRBJ2-7; abundance: .; CDR3aa: ASSPGQDYEQY
v_gene: TRBV30; j_gene: TRBJ1-4; abundance: once; CDR3aa: AWSVKGPNEKLF
v_gene: TRBV10-3; j_gene: TRBJ2-5; abundance: .; CDR3aa: ATSWNADQETQY
v_gene: TRBV15; j_gene: TRBJ1-3; abundance: .; CDR3aa: ATSREGAGNTIY
v_gene: TRBV2; j_gene: TRBJ2-4; abundance: .; CDR3aa: ASSVGEGKAKNIQY
v_gene: TRBV4-1; j_gene: TRBJ2-7; abundance: .; CDR3aa: ASSQESQGGFYEQY
v_gene: TRBV10-1; j_gene: TRBJ2-3; abundance: .; CDR3aa: ASSTTPSEGVDTQY